The clone carrying this T cell receptor (beta chain) was seen more than once but under ten times. Its antigen is unidentified. TCRdb independently ran MiXCR on the reads; one entry per CDR3 protein. The table records about 300,000 distinct CDR3 sequences, 9.6% of them present only once. These data come from a study of T cell repertoires in cytomegalovirus infection. Looking at the study overall: Public TCR beta signatures marked donors with CMV infection and the matching HLA.

Study conclusions and caveats: CMV carriers with the relevant HLA were identified by cumulative public TCR beta family frequency. HLA-C-restricted CMV clonotypes gave the most frequent clonotype in two of eight donors.

The specimen was PBMCs. The receptor was derived from a human donor in good health (CMV status not recorded). Some clones in this sample may be carry-over from other donors' samples.

The CDR3: CASSLAFRDTQYF. CDR3 DNA sequence: TGCGCCAGCAGCTTGGCCTTCAGAGATACGCAGTATTTT. The V gene is TRBV5-1, the J gene TRBJ2-3, with D hard to call. The CDR3 runs 13 residues. V lost 0 bases and J lost 5, with 7 bases in between. Germline CDR1 and CDR2: SGHRS and YFSETQ.